This TCR beta chain appears in the sequencing data of a study of graft-versus-host responses after intestinal transplantation. V gave up 2 bases and J gave up 0 bases, with 4 bases separating them. The CDR3 length is 14 residues. Germline lookup yields CDR1 MDHEN and CDR2 SYDVKM. Produced via immunoSEQ multiplex PCR; TCRdb's table is partial and in-frame only. This repertoire shows approximately 77,000 clones, over 80% found once; its top ten account for roughly 0.72%. Specimen: PBMCs, collected 98 days after intestinal transplantation. The TCR sequence derives from a human patient who received an intestinal transplant, so some T cells may come from the graft donor. The J gene is TRBJ2-2, the V gene TRBV28; D remains unclear. CDR3 bases: TGTGCCAGCAGTTTACGGGCGAACACCGGGGAGCTGTTTTTT. Amino acids: CASSLRANTGELFF.